This TCR beta chain stems from a study of blood T cell repertoires in COVID-19. Whole-study context: The origin of the acute and convalescent COVID-19 samples was the United States, Italy and Spain. T cells, B-cell-depleted T cells, or PBMCs provided the cDNA or gDNA that served as material.

In the source study's methods: Researchers report that nucleated cell counts were estimated from reference gene primer amplification. Sequenced by immunoSEQ multiplex PCR; TCRdb stores in-frame clones only, minus some. V and J calls and clone size are as listed in that table; D and trimming were resolved from the DNA. Altogether approximately 86,000 clones are present, roughly nine tenths being singletons, with the ten largest covering 8.5% to 10%. Trimming removed 1 base from V and 6 bases from J, with 16 bases in between. There are 16 residues in the CDR3. From germline, CDR1 is SEHNR and CDR2 FQNEAQ (reference sequence).

The sequenced sample was peripheral blood. This receptor was obtained from a man between 45 and 60 years old with acute or convalescent COVID-19. The chain employs TRBV7-9 and TRBJ1-5; D ambiguous. CDR3 region: CASSLEAGIVGQPQHF. Written as DNA, the CDR3 is TGTGCCAGCAGCTTAGAGGCGGGGATAGTGGGTCAGCCCCAGCATTTT.